This T cell receptor beta chain comes out of a study of T cell repertoires in cytomegalovirus infection. About the study: The public TCR beta signatures pointed to both CMV infection and matching HLA type.

TCRdb called the reads again in MiXCR, with one record for every CDR3 protein. The repertoire holds about 480,000 distinct CDR3 sequences, 33% seen once, with about a sixth in the top ten. The study's findings and limits: Predominance within the ex vivo response was attributable to HLA-C-restricted CMV-specific TCR beta clonotypes. Summed frequency of public TCR beta families distinguished CMV carriers with the relevant HLA.

V gave up 1 base and J gave up 4 bases; unmatched junction bases: 6. The V gene's germline CDR1 is LGHNA and CDR2 YSLEER. The length of the CDR3 is 17 residues. This clonotype came up a few times. Its target is unknown. The source of this sequence is a human donor in good health (CMV status not recorded). Some clones in this sample may be carry-over from other donors' samples. V is TRBV4-3 and J is TRBJ2-7; 14 bases fit TRBD2. This specimen consisted of cultured PBMCs, obtained from culture after CMV antigen stimulation. Here the CDR3 DNA reads TGCGCCAGCAGCCAAGGAACCGGGACTAGCGGGAGTTACGAGCAGTACTTC. Its translation is CASSQGTGTSGSYEQYF.